These T cell receptor beta chains were read from a single sample in a study of OX40 agonist ivuxolimab in advanced cancers. Measured with immunoSEQ multiplex PCR; TCRdb has only the in-frame clones, and not every one. The sample has under 70,000 clones, more than 80% seen once. The sample consisted of CD4+ or CD8+ T cells sorted from blood, taken in a trial of the OX40 agonist ivuxolimab. The receptors originated from an adult with an advanced solid tumor such as melanoma, head and neck, liver or kidney cancer. CDR3s include the opening cysteine and the closing phenylalanine or tryptophan. Each record gives: J gene, V gene, clone size, CDR3 protein. Some rows have no size entry. The others give once, few or many, or a class for an expanded clone.

J gene: TRBJ2-7; V gene: TRBV5-1; clone size: few; CDR3 protein: CASRSGGSVPYEQYF
J gene: TRBJ1-6; V gene: TRBV6-1; clone size: NA; CDR3 protein: CASTVTLNSPLHF
J gene: TRBJ2-3; V gene: TRBV2; clone size: NA; CDR3 protein: CASRFDYPSTDTQYF
J gene: TRBJ1-5; V gene: TRBV2; clone size: NA; CDR3 protein: CASSPRDRGGNQPQHF
J gene: TRBJ2-7; V gene: TRBV2; clone size: NA; CDR3 protein: CATSPDQSSYEQYF
J gene: TRBJ1-2; V gene: TRBV28; clone size: NA; CDR3 protein: CASSVSTAYGYTF
J gene: TRBJ2-3; V gene: TRBV28; clone size: NA; CDR3 protein: CASRPSLGSVSSTDTQYF
J gene: TRBJ2-7; V gene: TRBV7-2; clone size: few; CDR3 protein: CASSLDRKEREQYF
J gene: TRBJ2-5; V gene: TRBV6-1; clone size: NA; CDR3 protein: CASSGLAGGLETQYF
J gene: TRBJ1-5; V gene: TRBV15; clone size: medium-sized; CDR3 protein: CATSVNHQPQHF
J gene: TRBJ2-1; V gene: TRBV4-2; clone size: NA; CDR3 protein: CASSQELHSYNEQFF
J gene: TRBJ2-1; V gene: TRBV7-2; clone size: NA; CDR3 protein: CASRQSGRSYNEQFF
J gene: TRBJ2-5; V gene: TRBV15; clone size: NA; CDR3 protein: CATSRDKGEAETQYF
J gene: TRBJ2-1; V gene: TRBV30; clone size: NA; CDR3 protein: CAWSRIPNEQFF
J gene: TRBJ2-4; V gene: TRBV6-6; clone size: once; CDR3 protein: CASSYRGGGDIQYF
J gene: TRBJ2-7; V gene: TRBV7-8; clone size: NA; CDR3 protein: CASSLSALSPYEQYF
J gene: TRBJ1-2; V gene: TRBV7-9; clone size: few; CDR3 protein: CASSLGTGDYGYTF
J gene: TRBJ2-5; V gene: TRBV5-6; clone size: NA; CDR3 protein: CASSPPGLAGGETQYF
J gene: TRBJ2-3; V gene: TRBV27; clone size: NA; CDR3 protein: CASSLRGWGDTQYF
J gene: TRBJ2-1; V gene: TRBV5-1; clone size: NA; CDR3 protein: CASSFDREAKLF
J gene: TRBJ2-5; V gene: TRBV11-2; clone size: NA; CDR3 protein: CASSLAEETQYF
J gene: TRBJ2-3; V gene: TRBV2; clone size: NA; CDR3 protein: CASSDARASTDTQYF
J gene: TRBJ1-3; V gene: TRBV18; clone size: NA; CDR3 protein: CASLTSGDGNTIYF
J gene: TRBJ2-1; V gene: TRBV5-6; clone size: once; CDR3 protein: CASSSSRGYEQFF
J gene: TRBJ2-5; V gene: TRBV11-3; clone size: NA; CDR3 protein: CASSSTFQETQYF
J gene: TRBJ2-5; V gene: TRBV5-1; clone size: NA; CDR3 protein: CASSLEGQTQETQYF
J gene: TRBJ1-2; V gene: TRBV7-6; clone size: NA; CDR3 protein: CASSSVGGSGYTF
J gene: TRBJ2-3; V gene: TRBV2; clone size: NA; CDR3 protein: CASSDYLSGIDTQYF
J gene: TRBJ1-5; V gene: TRBV5-5; clone size: NA; CDR3 protein: CASSHTNSNQPQHF
J gene: TRBJ2-3; V gene: TRBV4-1; clone size: NA; CDR3 protein: CASSQDRASGRTDTQYF
J gene: TRBJ2-7; V gene: TRBV11-2; clone size: NA; CDR3 protein: CASSLEQSPSYEQYF
J gene: TRBJ2-7; V gene: TRBV5-6; clone size: NA; CDR3 protein: CASSLPESGLLTYEQYF
J gene: TRBJ2-1; V gene: TRBV29-1; clone size: NA; CDR3 protein: CSVFRYEQFF
J gene: TRBJ2-3; V gene: TRBV6-6; clone size: NA; CDR3 protein: CASSRGGAGTDTQYF
J gene: TRBJ1-2; V gene: TRBV28; clone size: NA; CDR3 protein: CASSRQYGYTF
J gene: TRBJ1-2; V gene: TRBV30; clone size: NA; CDR3 protein: CAWSVRPSSYGYTF
J gene: TRBJ2-7; V gene: TRBV6-6; clone size: NA; CDR3 protein: CASSSSGEQYF
J gene: TRBJ2-7; V gene: TRBV19; clone size: NA; CDR3 protein: CATHPGQGPYEQYF
J gene: TRBJ1-6; V gene: TRBV28; clone size: NA; CDR3 protein: CASTPGQGFDSPLHF
J gene: TRBJ1-2; V gene: TRBV28; clone size: NA; CDR3 protein: CASSLPGQGAGGYTF
J gene: TRBJ1-2; V gene: TRBV28; clone size: once; CDR3 protein: CASSAESRGYTF
J gene: TRBJ2-3; V gene: TRBV6-6; clone size: NA; CDR3 protein: CASSLGSGTTDTQYF
J gene: TRBJ2-1; V gene: TRBV5-1; clone size: NA; CDR3 protein: CASATGTSINYNEQFF
J gene: TRBJ2-5; V gene: TRBV6-5; clone size: NA; CDR3 protein: CASSWGTGQETQYF
J gene: TRBJ1-1; V gene: TRBV25-1; clone size: NA; CDR3 protein: CASRTQANTEAFF
J gene: TRBJ1-1; V gene: TRBV28; clone size: NA; CDR3 protein: CASSHSGQATEAFF
J gene: TRBJ2-7; V gene: TRBV7-3; clone size: few; CDR3 protein: CASSLTVGVGEQYF
J gene: TRBJ2-2; V gene: TRBV19; clone size: NA; CDR3 protein: CASSPQGSGELFF
J gene: TRBJ1-2; V gene: TRBV30; clone size: NA; CDR3 protein: CACRDRGRYGYTF
J gene: TRBJ2-7; V gene: TRBV7-9; clone size: NA; CDR3 protein: CASSFLTATYEQYF
J gene: TRBJ1-5; V gene: TRBV19; clone size: few; CDR3 protein: CASSIGQGGGRNQPQHF
J gene: TRBJ1-2; V gene: TRBV5-4; clone size: NA; CDR3 protein: CASSQDGPLGDYGGYTF
J gene: NA; V gene: TRBV28; clone size: NA; CDR3 protein: CASSFPGHSYEQYF
J gene: TRBJ1-2; V gene: TRBV7-2; clone size: NA; CDR3 protein: CASSSYTAWGYTF
J gene: TRBJ2-1; V gene: TRBV27; clone size: NA; CDR3 protein: CASRPAGVYEQFF